Included here is one T cell receptor beta chain sequence, with context. Its antigen is undetermined. This record comes from a study of cytomegalovirus exposure and HLA in healthy donors. The study's findings and limits: Among CMV-associated TCR beta chains, most appeared HLA-restricted in a later analysis. There were several of the most significant clusters that appeared linked to common viral pathogens in a later analysis. The investigators catalogued 150 to 200 TCR beta chains as cytomegalovirus-associated.

The CDR3 loop spans 14 amino acids. V shed 6 bases and J shed 0 bases, with 12 bases lying between them. The germline V gene encodes CDR1 SQVTM and CDR2 ANQGSEA. The PCR had 60 Vbeta and 13 Jbeta primers. Authors' processing steps: Roughly 10 million shared chains were among the roughly 80 million unique TCR beta chains that a later analysis counted. The data were produced by immunoSEQ multiplex PCR, yet TCRdb's version contains in-frame clones alone and is incomplete. That table furnishes V, J and clone size, whereas the DNA furnished D and trimming. The table shows over 150,000 clones, with approximately 80% occurring only once.

Sequencing input: PBMCs. The sequence was collected from a man younger than 30 in good health and CMV-seropositive. The chain couples TRBV29-1 to TRBJ2-1, with a possible D match to TRBD2 (6 bases). DNA of the CDR3: TGCAGCGTGGATAGCGGCAGCTCCTACAATGAGCAGTTCTTC. It yields the protein CSVDSGSSYNEQFF.